A selection of T cell receptor beta chains follows, all from one sample in a study of cytomegalovirus exposure and HLA in healthy donors. Generated by immunoSEQ multiplex PCR, the TCRdb table keeps only in-frame clones and is missing some. The sample has about 130,000 clones, 72% seen once. Sequenced: PBMCs. Source of these receptors: a young man in good health and CMV-seronegative. The CDR3 runs from the conserved cysteine through the conserved F or W. A D gene is named only where the DNA matches it firmly. Size tells how often a clone was seen (once, few, many) or the class of an expanded clone, and some rows leave it out.

v_gene	j_gene	abundance	d_gene	CDR3nt	CDR3aa
TRBV19	TRBJ2-7	-	-	TGTGCCAGTAGTTCCCCTGGAGGCAGAAGCTCCTACGAGCAGTACTTC	CASSSPGGRSSYEQYF
TRBV5-5	TRBJ1-1	once	-	TGTGCCAGCAGCGTACAGGACATGAACACTGAAGCTTTCTTT	CASSVQDMNTEAFF
TRBV7-7	TRBJ2-3	-	-	TGTGCTAGCAGTCCCCGACAGGATGCTAGCACAGATACGCAGTATTTT	CASSPRQDASTDTQYF
TRBV11-2	TRBJ2-1	-	TRBD2	TGTGCCAGCAGCTTAGGGGCCCGAGCGGGGTCCTACAATGAGCAGTTCTTC	CASSLGARAGSYNEQFF
TRBV28	TRBJ2-5	-	-	TGTGCCAGCAGCCATCAGACAGAGCAATATTACTCGCTGGGGGAGACCCAGTACTTC	CASSHQTEQYYSLGETQYF
TRBV9	TRBJ2-5	-	TRBD2	TGTGCCAGCAGCGCCGAGGGACTAGCGGGGTTAGAGACCCAGTACTTC	CASSAEGLAGLETQYF
TRBV27	TRBJ2-1	-	TRBD2	TGTGCCAGCTCCCGGAGGATCAGCGGGGGGGCTGATGAGCAGTTCTTC	CASSRRISGGADEQFF
TRBV15	TRBJ2-6	-	-	TGTGCCACTACTGGGGAACTAGGTACTGGGGCCAACGTCCTGACTTTC	CATTGELGTGANVLTF
TRBV11-2	TRBJ2-1	few	-	TGTGCCAGCAGCTTAGGGGACATCCTGCACAATGAGCAGTTCTTC	CASSLGDILHNEQFF
TRBV7-2	TRBJ2-1	-	-	TGTGCCAGCAGCCCACTTCGGGAGTACTACAATGAGCAGTTCTTC	CASSPLREYYNEQFF
TRBV6-6	TRBJ1-1	few	TRBD1	TGTGCCAGCAGTTACTCGGAGGGACAGGGGAACACTGAAGCTTTCTTT	CASSYSEGQGNTEAFF
TRBV7-9	TRBJ1-4	-	-	TGTTCCAGCAGCTTAGTGGCTGGCAGATGGGGGGTTGAAAAACTGTTTTTT	CSSSLVAGRWGVEKLFF
TRBV6-5	TRBJ1-1	-	-	TGTGCCAGCAGCCGCGGACAGACCAACACTGAAGCTTTCTTT	CASSRGQTNTEAFF
TRBV27	TRBJ1-2	-	TRBD1	TGTGCCAGCAGTACCATACCTGGACAGGACCCTAACTATGGCTACACCTTC	CASSTIPGQDPNYGYTF
TRBV11-3	TRBJ1-4	-	TRBD1	TGTGCCAGCAGCTCAGGACCGGGACAGGGAAATGAAAAACTGTTTTTT	CASSSGPGQGNEKLFF
TRBV7-8	TRBJ2-7	-	-	TGTGCCAGCAGCTTTACAGGGTACGAGCAGTACTTC	CASSFTGYEQYF
TRBV28	TRBJ2-3	-	TRBD1	TGTGCCAGCAGCCGGGACAGGGAGGGTGGGGGGTTCACAGATACGCAGTATTTT	CASSRDREGGGFTDTQYF
TRBV5-1	TRBJ1-4	-	TRBD1	TGCGCCAGCAGCCGGGGACAGGGCCTTGTTTCTAATGAAAAACTGTTTTTT	CASSRGQGLVSNEKLFF
TRBV7-2	TRBJ2-7	-	TRBD1	TGTGCCAGCAGCTTACATACAGGGGGCCAGGTCTACGAGCAGTACTTC	CASSLHTGGQVYEQYF
TRBV7-9	TRBJ1-2	-	TRBD1	TGTTCCAGCAGCCCAGGGGGCTATGGCTACACCTTC	CSSSPGGYGYTF
TRBV27	TRBJ2-5	-	TRBD1	TGTGCCAGCTCTAGACAGGGGGAGACCCAGTACTTC	CASSRQGETQYF
TRBV7-9	TRBJ2-7	-	-	TGTGCCAGCAGCTTGTCAGGGGCTCGAACCTACGAGCAGTACTTC	CASSLSGARTYEQYF
TRBV5-4	TRBJ1-2	-	-	TGTGCCAGCAGCTTGACAGGCGACTATGGCTACACCTTC	CASSLTGDYGYTF
TRBV10-3	TRBJ2-5	-	-	TGTGCCATCAGGGACATACAGCAAGAGACCCAGTACTTC	CAIRDIQQETQYF
TRBV4-2	TRBJ2-7	-	TRBD2	TGTGCCAGCAGCCAAGATTTTAGCGGGGGCCTCTCCTACGAGCAGTACTTC	CASSQDFSGGLSYEQYF
TRBV27	TRBJ2-1	-	TRBD1	TGTGCCAGCAGTTTACGGACAATTAGACAGGGTACCTCCTACAATGAGCAGTTCTTC	CASSLRTIRQGTSYNEQFF
TRBV10-3	TRBJ1-3	-	TRBD1	TGTGCCATCAGCGGTACCGGGACAGGGATAGGAAACACCATATATTTT	CAISGTGTGIGNTIYF
TRBV5-1	TRBJ2-5	-	-	TGCGCCAGCAGCTTCGACCCGCAGGCAAACCAAGAGACCCAGTACTTC	CASSFDPQANQETQYF
TRBV18	TRBJ1-4	few	-	TGTGCCAGCTCACAGTCTGGGTCAGGTGAAAAACTGTTTTTT	CASSQSGSGEKLFF
TRBV7-8	TRBJ2-5	-	TRBD2	TGTGCCAGCAGCTCCTTTCGACTACTAGCGGGGGGCCAAGAGACCCAGTACTTC	CASSSFRLLAGGQETQYF
TRBV28	TRBJ2-5	once	-	TGTGCCAGCAGTTTGGAACAGTCGAGAGAGACCCAGTACTTC	CASSLEQSRETQYF